A selection of T cell receptor beta chains follows, all from one sample in a study of T cells in Graves' hyperthyroidism and ophthalmopathy. TCRdb itself ran the multiplex PCR reads through MiXCR, one entry per CDR3 protein. The sample lists around 560,000 distinct CDR3 sequences, around 15% seen once, with about 20% in the top ten. Material: blood. The source is a woman aged 18-30 years with Graves' hyperthyroidism. Both conserved end residues are part of each CDR3. A D gene is named only where the DNA matches it firmly. Size values are once, few and many counts, or a class for expanded clones, and some rows have none.

d_call,v_call,clone_size,j_call,cdr3_nt,cdr3_aa
TRBD2,TRBV5-6,NA,TRBJ2-5,TGTGCCAGCAGCTTGGAGGTAGCGGGAACGGGGACCCAGTACTTC,CASSLEVAGTGTQYF
TRBD1,TRBV2,many,TRBJ2-1,TGTGCCAGCAGTGTCCAGGGGGCAGACAATGAGCAGTTCTTC,CASSVQGADNEQFF
NA,TRBV28,many,TRBJ2-3,TGTGCCAGCAGTTTTATGCGGGGCAGCACAGATACGCAGTATTTT,CASSFMRGSTDTQYF
TRBD2,TRBV28,many,TRBJ2-3,TGTGCCAGCAGATCCCTAGCGGGAGGGATGCGGGGCACAGATACGCAGTATTTT,CASRSLAGGMRGTDTQYF
NA,TRBV4-3,many,TRBJ2-2,TGCGCCAGCAGCCAAGACCCAGGCGGGGAGGACACCGGGGAGCTGTTTTTT,CASSQDPGGEDTGELFF
NA,TRBV6-6,many,TRBJ1-1,TGTGCCAGCAGTTACTCGAACAAACAGATGGAGAACACTGAAGCTTTCTTT,CASSYSNKQMENTEAFF
TRBD2,TRBV4-3,NA,TRBJ2-2,TGCGCCAGCAGCGAGGCTGGGGGGGTAAAAGGTCCCGGGGAGCTGTTTTTT,CASSEAGGVKGPGELFF
NA,TRBV9,NA,TRBJ1-5,TGTGCCAGCAGCGTATCCGGCACAGGTAATCAGCCCCAGCATTTT,CASSVSGTGNQPQHF
TRBD1,TRBV28,many,TRBJ2-7,TGTGCCAGCGGACTTGACAGGGGTATTTTCGACGAGCAGTACTTC,CASGLDRGIFDEQYF
NA,TRBV18,many,TRBJ2-7,TGTGCCAGCTCACCAAGGCAGGTCCACGAGCAGTACTTC,CASSPRQVHEQYF
NA,TRBV4-1,NA,TRBJ2-5,TGCGCCAGCAGCCAATATACGGGGTTGGAGACCCAGTACTTC,CASSQYTGLETQYF
NA,TRBV5-1,few,TRBJ1-1,TGCGCCAGCAGCAAGGTACAGGACATCAGGCGGATGAACACTGAAGCTTTCTTT,CASSKVQDIRRMNTEAFF
NA,TRBV25-1,NA,TRBJ2-1,TGTGCCAGCAGTGAATTAGCCTCCTACAATGAGCAGTTCTTC,CASSELASYNEQFF
TRBD1,TRBV14,many,TRBJ1-2,TGTGCCAGCAGCCACGACAGGGGTGGCTACACCTTC,CASSHDRGGYTF
TRBD1,TRBV10-3,few,TRBJ1-4,TGTGCCATCAGTGACCCGGGACAGGCTCCTGAAAAACTGTTTTTT,CAISDPGQAPEKLFF